This TCR beta chain was documented in a study of neurological immune-mediated disorders. Stated time point: longitudinal time-point 1 (baseline). This clonotype was seen many times. TCRdb re-called the 5' RACE reads with MiXCR, one entry per CDR3 protein. The data show around 60,000 distinct CDR3 sequences, about 10% seen once. Trimming removed 6 bases at V and 3 bases at J, with 14 bases between. The CDR3 contains 13 residues. The germline gives CDR1 DFQATT, CDR2 SNEGSKA (reference sequence). The sample consisted of PBMCs. This TCR was recovered from a male donor with HTLV-1-associated myelopathy (HAM/TSP). This chain joins TRBV20-1 and TRBJ1-1, with D unclear. The CDR3 loop is CSARPGVDTEAFF. DNA for the CDR3: TGCAGTGCCCGCCCCGGCGTGGACACTGAAGCTTTCTTT.